The 8 T cell receptor beta chains below all came from one sample that was sequenced in a study of STAT5B mutations in CD4+ large granular lymphocyte leukemia (dated by TCRdb to the early 2020s). Library creation used the immunoSEQ multiplex PCR assay. Entries here come from immuneACCESS through TCRdb and include only in-frame sequences with V and J called. Some clones fail to appear in such tables; in the studies checked, an unresolved V gene covers under half of the shortfall, and the cause of the remainder is unknown. This sample gives under 7,500 clones in total; about two thirds of them show up just once. Together, the top ten hold 1.5% to 2% of the sample. Sequenced input: PBMCs. These receptors were taken from a woman in her seventies with CD4+ T-cell large granular lymphocyte leukemia.

The chain joins TRBV19 to TRBJ2-6; D not certain. Trimming took 2 bases from V and 1 from J, leaving 6 bases between them. CDR1 and CDR2 (germline): LNHDA, SQIVND (reference sequence). The CDR3 sequence is 15 residues long. DNA of the CDR3: TGTGCCAGTAGTATAATTGGGTCTGGGGCCAACGTCCTGACTTTC. Translation: CASSIIGSGANVLTF.

This clone came up once. The identical CDR3 is also encoded by other nucleotide sequences in the sample. This rearrangement joins TRBV5-1 to TRBJ1-2; possible D gene TRBD1, 6 bases. This CDR3 is 13 amino acids long. V shed 0 bases and J shed 3 bases, with 6 bases lying between them. In germline, CDR1 is SGHRS, CDR2 YFSETQ. CDR3 DNA sequence: TGCGCCAGCAGCTTGGCAGGGGACTATGGCTACACCTTC. It codes for CASSLAGDYGYTF.

The genes are TRBV11-2 and TRBJ1-1; D is possibly TRBD1 (5 bases). Germline V gives CDR1 SGHAT, CDR2 FQNNGV. The CDR3 is made up of 12 amino acids. V dropped 1 base and J dropped 9 bases, with 9 bases sitting between them. The CDR3 DNA reads as TGTGCCAGCAGCTTAGTAGGGACGCAAGCTTTCTTT. This gives the protein CASSLVGTQAFF.

The genes are TRBV5-1 and TRBJ2-5; 7 bases agree with TRBD2. There are 16 residues in the CDR3. J was trimmed by 5 bases and V by 1 base; bases with no gene match: 11. CDR1 is SGHRS and CDR2 is YFSETQ in the germline V gene. Written as DNA, the CDR3 is TGCGCCAGCAGCTTGATCTCCGGGAGCGGGGAGGAGACCCAGTACTTC. This codes for CASSLISGSGEETQYF. The entire variable domain, with the rest obtained from reference TRBV5-1 and TRBJ2-5, is as follows: KAGVTQTPRYLIKTRGQQVTLSCSPISGHRSVSWYQQTPGQGLQFLFEYFSETQRNKGNFPGRFSGRQFSNSRSEMNVSTLELGDSALYLCASSLISGSGEETQYFGPGTRLLVL.

This clone showed up just once. V and J are TRBV5-1 and TRBJ2-1; the D gene is possibly TRBD2 (6 bases). V lost 4 bases and J 9 bases, leaving 11 bases between the germline ends. Germline V CDR1 and CDR2: SGHRS, YFSETQ. The CDR3 consists of 12 residues. The CDR3 DNA sequence: TGCGCCAGCAGCCCGGGGACTTTTGAGCAGTTCTTC. Translating it yields CASSPGTFEQFF.

This clone was seen more than once but under ten times. The chain employs TRBV7-6 and TRBJ2-7, with D hard to call. The CDR3 loop spans 13 amino acids. The germline V gene has CDR1 SGHVS and CDR2 FNYEAQ. V was trimmed by 8 bases and J by 1 base, leaving 12 bases between them. The CDR3 spells CASGPTVSYEQYF. Here the CDR3 DNA reads TGTGCCAGCGGACCAACAGTTTCCTACGAGCAGTACTTC.

This clone has a single count. This chain's CDR3 is CASSLQGADTQYF. The CDR3 DNA follows: TGTGCCAGCAGCTTACAGGGGGCAGATACGCAGTATTTT. V and J are TRBV13 and TRBJ2-3; 7 nucleotides line up with TRBD1. The junction had 0 bases not matched to a gene; V was cut back by 2 bases and J by 4 bases. The CDR3 is 13 residues long. The germline CDR1 and CDR2 sequences are PRHDT and FYEKMQ (reference sequence).

This clone was seen a handful of times. The chain carries TRBV2 and TRBJ1-1, with D perhaps matching TRBD1 (6 bases). Trimming removed 5 bases at V and 1 base at J, with 11 bases between. The CDR3 has 14 amino acids. Germline CDR1 reads SNHLY; CDR2 reads FYNNEI. The CDR3 region has the DNA TGTGCCAGCAGTCTACAGGGACGGAACACTGAAGCTTTCTTT. Amino acid sequence: CASSLQGRNTEAFF.